This T cell receptor (beta chain) was captured in a study of cytomegalovirus exposure and HLA in healthy donors. Study-level points and caveats: Associated with cytomegalovirus, according to the listing, were fewer than 200 TCR beta chains.

Clones were sequenced by immunoSEQ multiplex PCR, and TCRdb holds only the in-frame ones, with some missing. This sample has around 160,000 clones, with 88% found just once. Concerning this clone: Its target is unknown.

Per germline, CDR1 SGHVS and CDR2 FNYEAQ. The germline V and J ends were trimmed by 1 base and 7 bases, with 20 bases remaining between them. The length of the CDR3 is 17 residues. Sequenced input: PBMCs. The chain combines TRBV7-6 with TRBJ1-5; maybe TRBD1 (5 bases). This sequence originates from a man between 18 and 29 years old in good health and CMV-seronegative. CDR3 amino acids: CASSLGAGVLQGQPQHF. CDR3 coding DNA: TGTGCCAGCAGCTTAGGCGCGGGGGTCCTCCAGGGACAGCCCCAGCATTTT. Looking up the rest from reference TRBV7-6 and TRBJ1-5 gives the full variable domain: GAGVSQSPRYKVTKRGQDVALRCDPISGHVSLYWYRQALGQGPEFLTYFNYEAQQDKSGLPNDRFSAERPEGSISTLTIQRTEQRDSAMYRCASSLGAGVLQGQPQHFGDGTRLSIL.